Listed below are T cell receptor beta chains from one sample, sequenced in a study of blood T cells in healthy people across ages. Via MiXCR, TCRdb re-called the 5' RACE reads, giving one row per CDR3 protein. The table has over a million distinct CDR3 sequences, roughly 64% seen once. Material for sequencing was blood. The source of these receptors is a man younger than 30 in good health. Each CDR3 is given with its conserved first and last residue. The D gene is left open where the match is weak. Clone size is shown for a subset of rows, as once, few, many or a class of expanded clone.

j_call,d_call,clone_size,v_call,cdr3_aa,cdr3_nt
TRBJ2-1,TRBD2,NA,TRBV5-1,CASRSTLAGTPSSYNEQFF,TGCGCCAGCAGAAGTACATTAGCGGGGACGCCGAGCTCCTACAATGAGCAGTTCTTC
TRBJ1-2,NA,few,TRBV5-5,CASSLEGRGAHYGYTF,TGTGCCAGCAGCTTGGAGGGTAGGGGGGCGCACTATGGCTACACCTTC
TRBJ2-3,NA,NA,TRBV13,CASSLYAFSTDTQYF,TGTGCCAGCAGCTTATACGCCTTTAGCACAGATACGCAGTATTTT
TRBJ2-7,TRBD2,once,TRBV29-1,CSVGGLASHEQYF,TGCAGCGTTGGGGGACTAGCAAGTCATGAGCAGTACTTC
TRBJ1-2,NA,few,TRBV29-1,CSVAGRHGGGYTF,TGCAGCGTTGCCGGGCGTCACGGGGGTGGCTACACCTTC
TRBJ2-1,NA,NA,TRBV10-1,CASSERVVGEQFF,TGCGCCAGCAGTGAGCGAGTAGTGGGTGAGCAGTTCTTC
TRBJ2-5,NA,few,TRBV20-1,CSARVGAYEETQYF,TGCAGTGCTAGAGTAGGGGCGTATGAGGAGACCCAGTACTTC
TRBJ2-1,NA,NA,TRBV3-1,CASSQVSLNNEQFF,TGTGCCAGCAGCCAAGTTTCCCTTAACAATGAGCAGTTCTTC
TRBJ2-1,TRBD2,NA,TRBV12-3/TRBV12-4,CASSPGLAGIYNEQFF,TGTGCCAGCAGTCCGGGACTAGCGGGGATCTACAATGAGCAGTTCTTC
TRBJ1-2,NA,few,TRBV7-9,CASSYNPVWGYTF,TGTGCCAGCAGCTACAATCCGGTCTGGGGCTACACCTTC
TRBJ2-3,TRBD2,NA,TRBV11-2,CASSLSQSGRDTDTQYF,TGTGCCAGCAGCTTAAGTCAAAGCGGGAGGGACACAGATACGCAGTATTTT
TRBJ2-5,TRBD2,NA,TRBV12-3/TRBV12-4,CASSPQAPGLAGGFETQYF,TGTGCCAGCAGTCCGCAGGCCCCAGGACTAGCGGGGGGTTTTGAGACCCAGTACTTC
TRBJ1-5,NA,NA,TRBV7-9,CASSLSGSEWGNQPQHF,TGTGCCAGCAGCTTAAGCGGCTCCGAATGGGGCAATCAGCCCCAGCATTTT
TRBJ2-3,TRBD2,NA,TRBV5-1,CASSRSGKATTDTQYF,TGCGCCAGCAGTCGTAGCGGGAAGGCTACCACAGATACGCAGTATTTT
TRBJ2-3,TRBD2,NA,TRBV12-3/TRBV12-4,CASSLSLADTSTDTQYF,TGTGCCAGCAGTTTATCCCTAGCGGATACTAGCACAGATACGCAGTATTTT
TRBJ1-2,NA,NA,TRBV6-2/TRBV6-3,CASSYPVKLSRDGYTF,TGTGCCAGCAGTTACCCGGTTAAATTGTCAAGGGACGGCTACACCTTC
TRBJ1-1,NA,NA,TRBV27,CASKGHQQGTEAFF,TGTGCCAGCAAAGGACACCAACAAGGAACTGAAGCTTTCTTT
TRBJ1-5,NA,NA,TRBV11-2,CASSPNIYQPQHF,TGTGCCAGCAGCCCCAACATCTACCAGCCCCAGCATTTT
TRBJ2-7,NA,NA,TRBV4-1,CASSQPQKGPPYEQYF,TGCGCCAGCAGCCAGCCCCAGAAGGGACCCCCATACGAGCAGTACTTC
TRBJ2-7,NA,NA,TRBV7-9,CASSPVLTGHSYNEQYF,TGTGCCAGCAGCCCAGTACTAACGGGACACTCCTACAATGAGCAGTACTTC
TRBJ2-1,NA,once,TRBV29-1,CSGEGGYNEQFF,TGCAGCGGTGAGGGAGGCTACAATGAGCAGTTCTTC
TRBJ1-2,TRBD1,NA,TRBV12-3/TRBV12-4,CASSLKGGTGPNYGYTF,TGTGCCAGCAGTTTAAAAGGGGGGACAGGCCCTAACTATGGCTACACCTTC
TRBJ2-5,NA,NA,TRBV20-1,CSARDREGFETQYF,TGCAGTGCTAGGGACAGGGAGGGATTCGAGACCCAGTACTTC
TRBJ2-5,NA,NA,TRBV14,CASSHPTTETQYF,TGTGCCAGCAGCCACCCTACTACAGAAACCCAGTACTTC
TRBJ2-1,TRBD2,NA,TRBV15,CATSRGLAGDRNEQFF,TGTGCCACCAGCAGAGGACTAGCGGGAGATCGTAATGAGCAGTTCTTC
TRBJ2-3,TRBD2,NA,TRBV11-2,CASSSPASGYTDTQYF,TGTGCCAGCAGCTCACCGGCTAGCGGGTACACAGATACGCAGTATTTT
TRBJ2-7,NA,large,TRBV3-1,CASSQVPLGEASYEQYF,TGTGCCAGCAGCCAAGTGCCCCTCGGGGAGGCATCCTACGAGCAGTACTTC
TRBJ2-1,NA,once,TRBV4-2,CASSQEAGTAYNEQFF,TGTGCCAGCAGCCAAGAGGCGGGGACAGCCTACAATGAGCAGTTCTTC
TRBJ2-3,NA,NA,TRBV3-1,CASSHWTPSTDTQYF,TGTGCCAGCAGCCACTGGACCCCGAGCACAGATACGCAGTATTTT
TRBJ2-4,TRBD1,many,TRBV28,CASSLLDRKNIQYF,TGTGCCAGCAGTCTGTTGGACAGGAAAAACATTCAGTACTTC
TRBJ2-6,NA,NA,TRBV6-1,CASSRAASGANVLTF,TGTGCCAGCTCAAGGGCGGCCTCTGGGGCCAACGTCCTGACTTTC
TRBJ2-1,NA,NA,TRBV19,CASSYNSYNEQFF,TGTGCCAGTAGCTATAATTCCTACAATGAGCAGTTCTTC
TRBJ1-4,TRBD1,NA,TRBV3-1,CASSPNGQGTGSEKLFF,TGTGCCAGCAGCCCTAATGGACAGGGCACTGGGAGTGAAAAACTGTTTTTT
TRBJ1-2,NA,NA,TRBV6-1,CASRVDSLEGYIF,TGTGCCAGCAGAGTCGACAGTCTCGAAGGCTACATCTTC
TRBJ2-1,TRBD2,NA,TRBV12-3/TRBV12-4,CASSLKVASGYNEQFF,TGTGCCAGCAGTTTGAAGGTGGCTAGCGGATACAATGAGCAGTTCTTC
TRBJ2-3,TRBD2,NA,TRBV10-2,CASSGAAGVVDTQYF,TGCGCCAGCAGTGGGGCAGCGGGAGTTGTAGATACGCAGTATTTT
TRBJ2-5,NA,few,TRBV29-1,CSVWDGETQYF,TGCAGCGTTTGGGACGGAGAGACCCAGTACTTC
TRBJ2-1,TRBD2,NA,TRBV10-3,CAISEERGEQFF,TGTGCCATCAGTGAGGAGCGGGGTGAGCAGTTCTTC
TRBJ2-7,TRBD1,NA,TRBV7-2,CASSPDRPGTAYEQYF,TGTGCCAGCAGCCCAGACCGACCCGGGACAGCCTACGAGCAGTACTTC
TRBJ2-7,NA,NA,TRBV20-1,CSARDQGRSSYEQYF,TGCAGTGCTAGAGATCAGGGACGGAGCTCCTACGAGCAGTACTTC
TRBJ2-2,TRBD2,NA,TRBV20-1,CSASAWEGFSGELFF,TGCAGTGCTAGTGCGTGGGAGGGGTTCTCCGGGGAGCTGTTTTTT
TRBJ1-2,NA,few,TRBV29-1,CSVLRGEGYTF,TGCAGCGTTCTCCGGGGTGAGGGCTACACCTTC
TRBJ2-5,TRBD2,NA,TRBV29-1,CSVEKAGGPFVTQYF,TGCAGCGTTGAAAAAGCGGGGGGGCCTTTTGTGACCCAGTACTTC